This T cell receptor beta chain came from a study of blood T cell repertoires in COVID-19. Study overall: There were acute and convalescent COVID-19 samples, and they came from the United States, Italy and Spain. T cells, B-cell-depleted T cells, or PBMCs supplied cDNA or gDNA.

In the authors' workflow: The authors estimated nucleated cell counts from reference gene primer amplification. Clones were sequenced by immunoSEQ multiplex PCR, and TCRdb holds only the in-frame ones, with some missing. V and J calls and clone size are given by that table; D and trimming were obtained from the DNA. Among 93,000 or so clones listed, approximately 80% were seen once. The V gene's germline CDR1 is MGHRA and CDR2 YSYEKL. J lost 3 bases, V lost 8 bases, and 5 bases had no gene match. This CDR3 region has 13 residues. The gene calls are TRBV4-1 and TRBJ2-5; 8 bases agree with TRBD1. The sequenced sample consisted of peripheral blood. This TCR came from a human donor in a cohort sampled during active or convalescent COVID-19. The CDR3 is CASRGTGEETQYF. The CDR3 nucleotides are TGCGCCAGCCGGGGGACAGGAGAAGAGACCCAGTACTTC.